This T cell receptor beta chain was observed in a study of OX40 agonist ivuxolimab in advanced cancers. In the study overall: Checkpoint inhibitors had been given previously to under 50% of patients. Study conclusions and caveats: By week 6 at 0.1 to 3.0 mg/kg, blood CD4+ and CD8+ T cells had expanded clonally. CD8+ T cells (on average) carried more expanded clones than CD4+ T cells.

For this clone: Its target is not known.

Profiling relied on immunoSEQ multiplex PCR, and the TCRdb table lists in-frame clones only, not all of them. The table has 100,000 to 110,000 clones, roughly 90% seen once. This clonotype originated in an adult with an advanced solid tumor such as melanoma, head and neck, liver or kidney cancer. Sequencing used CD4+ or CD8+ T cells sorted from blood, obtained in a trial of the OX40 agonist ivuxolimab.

The CDR3 reads CAWSVGGSYGYTF. For the CDR3, the DNA is TGTGCCTGGAGTGTAGGGGGTTCCTATGGCTACACCTTC. The rearrangement links TRBV30 to TRBJ1-2; possible D gene TRBD1, 6 bases. CDR1 is GTSNPN, CDR2 SVGIG, per germline (reference sequence). The germline V and J ends were trimmed by 0 bases and 4 bases, with 9 bases remaining between them. This CDR3 comprises 13 residues.